Listed below are T cell receptor beta chains from one sample, sequenced in a study of blood T cells in healthy people across ages. Each CDR3 protein is one row after TCRdb ran MiXCR on the 5' RACE reads. Of 700,000 to 1,000,000 distinct CDR3 sequences in the sample, roughly 44% were seen once. Specimen: blood. The receptors come from a man in his sixties in good health. CDR3s include the opening cysteine and the closing phenylalanine or tryptophan. The D gene is left open where the match is weak. Some rows have no size entry. The others give once, few or many, or a class for an expanded clone.

TGCGCCAGCAGCCAAGCAACCGTTTACTCAGCCGCCTACGAGCAGTACTTC	CASSQATVYSAAYEQYF	17	TRBJ2-7	.	.	TRBV4-3
TGTGCCAGCAGTGAAGACAGCCCAAACATTCAGTACTTC	CASSEDSPNIQYF	13	TRBJ2-4	.	.	TRBV2
TGTGCCAGCAGTTCTAACAGGGTAGTCACCGGGGAGCTGTTTTTT	CASSSNRVVTGELFF	15	TRBJ2-2	.	few	TRBV6-2/TRBV6-3
TGTGCCAGCTCACCAACAGGGGGCCTTGAGCAGTTCTTC	CASSPTGGLEQFF	13	TRBJ2-1	TRBD1	.	TRBV18
TGTGCCACCCCTACGACTAGCGCCCCGATAGAGTTCTTC	CATPTTSAPIEFF	13	TRBJ2-1	.	.	TRBV21-1
TGTGCCAGCAGTTTATATCCAGGGTCCGTGAACACTGAAGCTTTCTTT	CASSLYPGSVNTEAFF	16	TRBJ1-1	.	.	TRBV27
TGTGCCAGCAGCTCGGACGGCCACGGCGGGCAGTTCTTC	CASSSDGHGGQFF	13	TRBJ2-1	.	.	TRBV7-9
TGCGCCAGCAGCCATGGCAGTTACTTCAACTATGGCTACACCTTC	CASSHGSYFNYGYTF	15	TRBJ1-2	.	.	TRBV4-3
TGTGCCAGCAGTCCTCGGACAGGGGGCGTTTACGAGCAGTACTTC	CASSPRTGGVYEQYF	15	TRBJ2-7	TRBD1	few	TRBV12-3/TRBV12-4
TGTGCCAGCAGCCGGGCGGTCAACACTGAAGCTTTCTTT	CASSRAVNTEAFF	13	TRBJ1-1	.	.	TRBV14
TGTGCCAGCAGTTACCCGGGCCGGTGGGGCTATGGCTACACCTTC	CASSYPGRWGYGYTF	15	TRBJ1-2	.	.	TRBV6-2/TRBV6-3
TGCAGTGCCCATGAAGGTAGAGGGGGCAGTCAGCCCCAGCATTTT	CSAHEGRGGSQPQHF	15	TRBJ1-5	TRBD1	once	TRBV20-1
TGTGCCAGCAGCGTTACAGTTTACGAGCAGTACTTC	CASSVTVYEQYF	12	TRBJ2-7	.	.	TRBV7-2
TGCAGTGCTCCGTCTTTTGGGGAATTGAGAGAGACCCAGTACTTC	CSAPSFGELRETQYF	15	TRBJ2-5	.	.	TRBV20-1
TGCAGTGCTAGAACAGACAGGGGTCCTGGCTACACCTTC	CSARTDRGPGYTF	13	TRBJ1-2	TRBD1	few	TRBV20-1
TGCAGTGCTAGAGACGCAAGTTTGGGGTTCTTC	CSARDASLGFF	11	TRBJ2-1	.	few	TRBV20-1
TGTGCCAGCAGCGCCCCTCTAGCGGGGCGGAGCTCCTACAATGAGCAGTTCTTC	CASSAPLAGRSSYNEQFF	18	TRBJ2-1	TRBD2	few	TRBV9
TGCAGTGCCAGCGGGGGTTCCCCTGTTCAGCAGTACTTC	CSASGGSPVQQYF	13	TRBJ2-7	TRBD2	few	TRBV20-1
TGCAGTGCTAGTCTCCCAGCGGGGGCGGTGAGTGAGCAGTTCTTC	CSASLPAGAVSEQFF	15	TRBJ2-1	TRBD2	.	TRBV20-1
TGCGCCAGCAGCAAACCGGGACAGGGTGTGGAGACCCAGTACTTC	CASSKPGQGVETQYF	15	TRBJ2-5	TRBD1	many	TRBV5-1
TGTGCCAGCAATTCCGCCGGCGGGGGGGACATTGAGCAGTTCTTC	CASNSAGGGDIEQFF	15	TRBJ2-1	TRBD2	.	TRBV12-3/TRBV12-4
TGTGCCAGCAGTGAAGGGGGCGAGGCAGATACGCAGTATTTT	CASSEGGEADTQYF	14	TRBJ2-3	TRBD1	many	TRBV28
TGTGCCAGCAGCTCGGCATCGGGGACCCAAGAGACCCAGTACTTC	CASSSASGTQETQYF	15	TRBJ2-5	.	.	TRBV7-9
TGCAGTGCTAGAGATCCAGGGAGGCAGCCCCAGCATTTT	CSARDPGRQPQHF	13	TRBJ1-5	.	few	TRBV20-1
TGTGCCAGCGATTTCCGGGGCCTATCTTGGGTGGGGGACACTGAAGCTTTCTTT	CASDFRGLSWVGDTEAFF	18	TRBJ1-1	.	.	TRBV14
TGTGCCAGCAGTTCCTCACTAGCGGGGATGGAGGCCCAGTACTTC	CASSSSLAGMEAQYF	15	TRBJ2-5	TRBD2	.	TRBV12-3/TRBV12-4
TGTGCCAGCAGCTTAACCCCACTCAACAGCGGACAGGTTTACAATGAGCAGTTCTTC	CASSLTPLNSGQVYNEQFF	19	TRBJ2-1	TRBD1	.	TRBV7-3
TGTGCCAGCAGCCCGAACAGGGGTTTCCGCTACGAGCAGTACTTC	CASSPNRGFRYEQYF	15	TRBJ2-7	TRBD1	few	TRBV7-9
TGTGCCAGCCGGGACAGGGACTACGAGCAGTACTTC	CASRDRDYEQYF	12	TRBJ2-7	TRBD1	few	TRBV6-1
TGCAGTGCTCGGGCCCAGCAGAGGACCTACGAGCAGTACTTC	CSARAQQRTYEQYF	14	TRBJ2-7	.	.	TRBV20-1
TGTGCCAGCAGCCCAGGTGGGGGCGTAAAAGGAAAACTGTTTTTT	CASSPGGGVKGKLFF	15	TRBJ1-4	.	.	TRBV7-2
TGTGCCAGCTCACCCCGCCTAGGAGGTTACAATGAGCAGTTCTTC	CASSPRLGGYNEQFF	15	TRBJ2-1	.	once	TRBV18
TGTGCCAGCAGAGTCGGACAGGCAAATCAGCCCCAGCATTTT	CASRVGQANQPQHF	14	TRBJ1-5	TRBD1	.	TRBV6-5
TGTGCCAGCAGCCAAGTTGTTTCTAGCGGGGTCTCCTACGAGCAGTACTTC	CASSQVVSSGVSYEQYF	17	TRBJ2-7	TRBD2	many	TRBV4-2
TGCGCCAGCAGTGGCAGGGGGCTACTCTCTTACGAGCAGTACTTC	CASSGRGLLSYEQYF	15	TRBJ2-7	TRBD1	many	TRBV4-1
TGTGCCAGCAGCCCTCGGGCATTTTCACCCCTCCACTTT	CASSPRAFSPLHF	13	TRBJ1-6	.	once	TRBV21-1
TGTGCCAGCAGTTCGGGGACAGGGGGCGGGAATGAGCAGTACTTC	CASSSGTGGGNEQYF	15	TRBJ2-7	TRBD1	.	TRBV27
TGTGCCAGCTCGTCGAAGGTTGTCGATACGCAGTATTTT	CASSSKVVDTQYF	13	TRBJ2-3	.	.	TRBV18
TGCGCCAGCAGCTTGCGGACGCAAAACAATGAGCAGTTCTTC	CASSLRTQNNEQFF	14	TRBJ2-1	.	few	TRBV5-1
TGTGCCATCAGTGAGGGCAGTTACTACGAGCAGTACTTC	CAISEGSYYEQYF	13	TRBJ2-7	.	few	TRBV10-3
TGTGCCAGCAGTTTAGCTGGCAGGGGATTCTATGGCTACACCTTC	CASSLAGRGFYGYTF	15	TRBJ1-2	.	.	TRBV28
TGTGCCAGCAGTTTTAAAAGCACAGATACGCAGTATTTT	CASSFKSTDTQYF	13	TRBJ2-3	.	.	TRBV6-5
TGTGCCAGCAGTTACGAAGGCGGGGGGACCTACAATGAGCAGTTCTTC	CASSYEGGGTYNEQFF	16	TRBJ2-1	TRBD2	few	TRBV6-5
TGTGCCACCAGCGGGGAACAGGGGTTTGGGGAAAAACTGTTTTTT	CATSGEQGFGEKLFF	15	TRBJ1-4	TRBD1	few	TRBV15
TGCAGCGTAAGGACTAGCTGGAATGAGCAGTTCTTC	CSVRTSWNEQFF	12	TRBJ2-1	TRBD2	.	TRBV29-1
TGCAGCGTACCAAATGGTGGCCGGTGGACTGAAGCTTTCTTT	CSVPNGGRWTEAFF	14	TRBJ1-1	.	few	TRBV29-1
TGTGCCAGCAGCGTATTGTCGGGTAACACTGAAGCTTTCTTT	CASSVLSGNTEAFF	14	TRBJ1-1	.	.	TRBV7-9
TGCAGTGCTAGAGATGACAGGGCCCCCTACTCTGGGGCCAACGTCCTGACTTTC	CSARDDRAPYSGANVLTF	18	TRBJ2-6	TRBD1	few	TRBV20-1
TGTGCCAGCAGCCCCACAGGGTCCGGAGGGAGCATTCAGTACTTC	CASSPTGSGGSIQYF	15	TRBJ2-4	.	.	TRBV13
TGCAGTGCTAGAGACTCATTTCGGGGGAGACTAGCCAACACCGGGGAGCTGTTTTTT	CSARDSFRGRLANTGELFF	19	TRBJ2-2	TRBD2	.	TRBV20-1
TGTGCCAGCAGCCCTCTGACAGGCACAGATACGCAGTATTTT	CASSPLTGTDTQYF	14	TRBJ2-3	.	once	TRBV3-1
TGTGCCAGCAGTCCAGGACAGGAGAACACAGATACGCAGTATTTT	CASSPGQENTDTQYF	15	TRBJ2-3	TRBD1	few	TRBV12-3/TRBV12-4
TGCAGTGCTAGAGTAACAGGGGTATCCTACAATGAGCAGTTCTTC	CSARVTGVSYNEQFF	15	TRBJ2-1	TRBD1	few	TRBV20-1
TGTGCCAGCAGTGCCTCGACAGCCCTCTATGGCTACACCTTC	CASSASTALYGYTF	14	TRBJ1-2	.	.	TRBV25-1